The present T cell receptor beta chain was sequenced within a study of tumor-infiltrating lymphocytes in oesophageal squamous cell carcinoma. MiXCR, applied by TCRdb to the PCR reads, yields one record per CDR3 protein. The sample lists 10,000 or so distinct CDR3 sequences, 45% to 65% occurring once. This clonotype was observed a few times. This clonotype was sampled from a female donor with esophageal squamous cell carcinoma. The sample taken for sequencing was esophageal tumor tissue.

In nucleotides, the CDR3 is TGTGCCAGCAGCCTAGCGAGCACAGATACGCAGTATTTT. Translated, it gives CASSLASTDTQYF. The chain combines TRBV12-3 or TRBV12-4 with TRBJ2-3; perhaps TRBD2 as D (6 bases). This CDR3 comprises 13 residues. Deletions cut 6 bases from V and 0 bases from J, with 7 bases between.